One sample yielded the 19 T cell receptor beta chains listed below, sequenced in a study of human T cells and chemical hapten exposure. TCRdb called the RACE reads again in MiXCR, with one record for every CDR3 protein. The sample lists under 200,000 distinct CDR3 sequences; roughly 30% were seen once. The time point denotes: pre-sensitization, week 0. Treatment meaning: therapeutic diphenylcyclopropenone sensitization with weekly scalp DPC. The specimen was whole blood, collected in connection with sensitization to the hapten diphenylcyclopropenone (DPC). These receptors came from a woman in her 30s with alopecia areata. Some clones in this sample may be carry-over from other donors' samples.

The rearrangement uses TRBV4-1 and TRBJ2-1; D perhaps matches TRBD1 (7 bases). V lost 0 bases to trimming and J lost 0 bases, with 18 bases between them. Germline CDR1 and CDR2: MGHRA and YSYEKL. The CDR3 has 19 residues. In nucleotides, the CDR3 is TGCGCCAGCAGCCAAGAGTGGGCTTGGGGGGACAGCTCCTACAATGAGCAGTTCTTC. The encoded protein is CASSQEWAWGDSSYNEQFF.

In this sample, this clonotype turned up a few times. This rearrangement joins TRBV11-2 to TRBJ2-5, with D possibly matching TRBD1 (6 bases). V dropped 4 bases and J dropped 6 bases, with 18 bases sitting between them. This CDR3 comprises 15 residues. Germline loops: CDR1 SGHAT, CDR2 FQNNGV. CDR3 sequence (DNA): TGTGCCAGCAGCTCCCATCTTCGACAGGAGCAGACCCAGTACTTC. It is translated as CASSSHLRQEQTQYF.

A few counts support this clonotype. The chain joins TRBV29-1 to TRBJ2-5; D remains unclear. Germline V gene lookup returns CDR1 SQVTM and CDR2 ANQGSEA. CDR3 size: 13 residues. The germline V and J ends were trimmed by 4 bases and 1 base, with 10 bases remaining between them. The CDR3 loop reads CSVARDIQETQYF. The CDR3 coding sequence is TGCAGCGTTGCCCGTGACATCCAAGAGACCCAGTACTTC.

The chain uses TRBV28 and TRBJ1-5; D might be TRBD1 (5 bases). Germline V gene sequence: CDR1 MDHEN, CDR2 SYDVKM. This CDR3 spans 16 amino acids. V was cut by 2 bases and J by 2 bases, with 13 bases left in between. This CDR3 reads CASSLRVGVGNQPQHF. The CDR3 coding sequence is TGTGCCAGCAGTTTAAGGGTAGGGGTTGGCAATCAGCCCCAGCATTTT.

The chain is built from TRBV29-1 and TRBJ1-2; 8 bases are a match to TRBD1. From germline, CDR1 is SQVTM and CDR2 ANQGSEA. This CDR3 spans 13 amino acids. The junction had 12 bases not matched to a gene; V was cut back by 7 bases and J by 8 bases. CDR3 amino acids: CSASHAGGLGYTF. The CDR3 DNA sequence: TGCAGCGCCTCTCATGCAGGGGGCCTAGGCTACACCTTC.

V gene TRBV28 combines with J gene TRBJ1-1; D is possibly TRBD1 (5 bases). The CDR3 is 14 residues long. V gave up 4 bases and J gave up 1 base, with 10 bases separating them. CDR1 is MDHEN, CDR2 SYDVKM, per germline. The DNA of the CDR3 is TGTGCCAGCAGTTGGCGGGGGAGGAACACTGAAGCTTTCTTT. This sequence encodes CASSWRGRNTEAFF.

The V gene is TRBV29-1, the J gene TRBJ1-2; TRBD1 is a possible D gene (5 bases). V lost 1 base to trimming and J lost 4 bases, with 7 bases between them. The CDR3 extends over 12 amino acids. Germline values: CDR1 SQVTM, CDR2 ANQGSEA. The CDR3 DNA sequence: TGCAGCGTTGAAGGGGGCCTCTATGGCTACACCTTC. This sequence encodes CSVEGGLYGYTF.

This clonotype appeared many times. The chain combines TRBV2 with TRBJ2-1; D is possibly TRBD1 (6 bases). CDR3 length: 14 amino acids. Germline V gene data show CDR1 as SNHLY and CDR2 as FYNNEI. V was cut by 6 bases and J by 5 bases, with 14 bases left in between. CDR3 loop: CASRQGLENNEQFF. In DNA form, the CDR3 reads TGTGCCAGCAGGCAGGGGTTGGAGAACAATGAGCAGTTCTTC.

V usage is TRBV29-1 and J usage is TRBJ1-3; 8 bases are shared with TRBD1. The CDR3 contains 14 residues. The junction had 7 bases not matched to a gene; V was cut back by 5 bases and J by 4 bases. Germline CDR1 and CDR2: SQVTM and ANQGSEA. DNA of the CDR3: TGCAGCGTTCGTCACAGGGGGTCCGGAAACACCATATATTTT. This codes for CSVRHRGSGNTIYF.

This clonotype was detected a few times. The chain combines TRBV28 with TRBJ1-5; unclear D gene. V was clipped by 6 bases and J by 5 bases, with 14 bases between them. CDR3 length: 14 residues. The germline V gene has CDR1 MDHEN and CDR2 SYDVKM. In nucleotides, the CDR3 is TGTGCCAGCAGGGGAGGTCTTAAGGATCAGCCCCAGCATTTT. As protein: CASRGGLKDQPQHF.

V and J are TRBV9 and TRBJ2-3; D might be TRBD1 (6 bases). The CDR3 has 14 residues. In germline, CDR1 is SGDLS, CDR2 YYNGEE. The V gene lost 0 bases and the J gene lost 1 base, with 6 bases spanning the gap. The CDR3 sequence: CASSVDRGTDTQYF. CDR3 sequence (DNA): TGTGCCAGCAGCGTAGACAGGGGCACAGATACGCAGTATTTT.

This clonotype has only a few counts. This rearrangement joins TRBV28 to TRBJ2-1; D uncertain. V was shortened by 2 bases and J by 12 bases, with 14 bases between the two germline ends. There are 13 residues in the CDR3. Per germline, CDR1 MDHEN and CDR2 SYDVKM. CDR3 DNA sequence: TGTGCCAGCAGTTTAAGTAGCACCGGCGGGCAGTTCTTC. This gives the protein CASSLSSTGGQFF.

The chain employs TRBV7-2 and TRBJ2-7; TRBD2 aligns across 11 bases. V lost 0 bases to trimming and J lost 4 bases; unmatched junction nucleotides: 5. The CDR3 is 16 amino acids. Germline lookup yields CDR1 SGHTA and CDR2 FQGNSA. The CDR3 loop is CASSLAATSGGYEQYF. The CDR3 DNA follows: TGTGCCAGCAGCTTAGCGGCAACTAGCGGGGGTTACGAGCAGTACTTC.

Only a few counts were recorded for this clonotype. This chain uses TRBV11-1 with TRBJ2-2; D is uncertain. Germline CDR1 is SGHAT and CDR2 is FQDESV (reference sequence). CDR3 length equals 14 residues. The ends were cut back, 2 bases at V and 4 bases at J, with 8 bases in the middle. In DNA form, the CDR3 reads TGTGCCAGCAGCTTAAGAGAGGCCACCGGGGAGCTGTTTTTT. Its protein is CASSLREATGELFF. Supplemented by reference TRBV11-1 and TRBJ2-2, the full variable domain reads EAEVAQSPRYKITEKSQAVAFWCDPISGHATLYWYRQILGQGPELLVQFQDESVVDDSQLPKDRFSAERLKGVDSTLKIQPAELGDSAMYLCASSLREATGELFFGEGSRLTVL.

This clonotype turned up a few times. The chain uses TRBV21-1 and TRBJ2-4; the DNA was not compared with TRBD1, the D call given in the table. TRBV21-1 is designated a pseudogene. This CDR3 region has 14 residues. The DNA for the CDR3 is TGTGCCAGCAGCAAAGTGGGCGTCGAAAACATTCAGTACTTC. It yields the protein CASSKVGVENIQYF.

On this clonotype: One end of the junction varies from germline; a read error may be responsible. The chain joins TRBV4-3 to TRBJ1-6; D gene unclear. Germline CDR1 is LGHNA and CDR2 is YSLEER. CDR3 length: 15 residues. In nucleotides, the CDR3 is TGTGCCAGCAGCCAAGATGGCCAGCTAAATTCACCCCTCCACTTT. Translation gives CASSQDGQLNSPLHF.

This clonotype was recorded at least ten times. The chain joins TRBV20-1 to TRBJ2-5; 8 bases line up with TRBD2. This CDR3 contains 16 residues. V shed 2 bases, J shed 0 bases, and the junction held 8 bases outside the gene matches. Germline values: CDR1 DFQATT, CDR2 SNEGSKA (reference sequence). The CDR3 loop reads CSARRGLAGNQETQYF. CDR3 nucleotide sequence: TGCAGTGCTAGAAGGGGATTAGCGGGGAACCAAGAGACCCAGTACTTC.

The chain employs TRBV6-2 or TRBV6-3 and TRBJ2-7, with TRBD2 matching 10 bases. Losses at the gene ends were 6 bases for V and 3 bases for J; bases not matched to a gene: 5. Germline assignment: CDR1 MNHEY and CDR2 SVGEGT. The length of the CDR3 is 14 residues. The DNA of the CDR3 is TGTGCCAGCAGCGAAGCGGGAGGGTTCTACGAGCAGTACTTC. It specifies CASSEAGGFYEQYF.

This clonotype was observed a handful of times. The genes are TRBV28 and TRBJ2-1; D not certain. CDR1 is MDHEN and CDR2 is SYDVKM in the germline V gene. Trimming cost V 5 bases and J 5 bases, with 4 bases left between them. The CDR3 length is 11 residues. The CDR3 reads CASSGNNEQFF. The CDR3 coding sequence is TGTGCCAGCAGTGGAAACAATGAGCAGTTCTTC.